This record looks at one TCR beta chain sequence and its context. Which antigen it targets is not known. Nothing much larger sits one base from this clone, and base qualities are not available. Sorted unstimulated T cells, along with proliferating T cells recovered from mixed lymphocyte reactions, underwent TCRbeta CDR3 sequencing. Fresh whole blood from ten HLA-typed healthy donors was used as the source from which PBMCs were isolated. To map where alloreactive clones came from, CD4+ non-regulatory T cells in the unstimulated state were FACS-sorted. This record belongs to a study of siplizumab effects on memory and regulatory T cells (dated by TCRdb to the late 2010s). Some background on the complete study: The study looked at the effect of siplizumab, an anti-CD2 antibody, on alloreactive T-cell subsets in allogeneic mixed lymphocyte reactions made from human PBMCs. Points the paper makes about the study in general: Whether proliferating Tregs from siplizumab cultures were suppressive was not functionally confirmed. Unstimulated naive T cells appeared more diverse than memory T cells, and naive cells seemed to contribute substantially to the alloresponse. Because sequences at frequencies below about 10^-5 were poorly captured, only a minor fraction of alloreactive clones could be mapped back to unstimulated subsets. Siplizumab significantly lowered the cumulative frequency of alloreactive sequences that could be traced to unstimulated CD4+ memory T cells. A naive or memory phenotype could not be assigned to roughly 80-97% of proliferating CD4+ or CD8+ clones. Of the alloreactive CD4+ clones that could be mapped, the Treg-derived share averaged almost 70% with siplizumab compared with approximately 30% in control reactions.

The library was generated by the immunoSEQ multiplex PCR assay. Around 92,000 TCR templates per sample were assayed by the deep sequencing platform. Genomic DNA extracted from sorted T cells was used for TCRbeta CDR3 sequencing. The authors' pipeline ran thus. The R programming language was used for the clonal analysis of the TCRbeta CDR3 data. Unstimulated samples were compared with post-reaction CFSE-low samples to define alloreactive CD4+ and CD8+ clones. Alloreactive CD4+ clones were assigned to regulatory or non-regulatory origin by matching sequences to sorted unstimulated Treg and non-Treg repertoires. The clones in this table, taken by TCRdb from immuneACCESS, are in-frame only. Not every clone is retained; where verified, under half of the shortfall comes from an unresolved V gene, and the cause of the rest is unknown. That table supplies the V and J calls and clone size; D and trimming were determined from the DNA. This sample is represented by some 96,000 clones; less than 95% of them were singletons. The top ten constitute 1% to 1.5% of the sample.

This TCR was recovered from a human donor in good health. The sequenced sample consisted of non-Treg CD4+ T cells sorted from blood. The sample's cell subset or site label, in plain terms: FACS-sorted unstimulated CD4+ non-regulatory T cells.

The nucleotide sequence reads as follows: TGTGCCAGCAGCCCAACTCTCGGGGGCTACGGGGCTTTCTTT. Its amino acids are CASSPTLGGYGAFF. The V and J segments used are TRBV11-3 and TRBJ1-1, and perhaps TRBD1 as D gene, on 6 matching bases. V was cut back by 5 bases and J by 11 bases, leaving a gap of 21 bases between them. From its cysteine to its phenylalanine, the CDR3 spans 14 amino acids. The kept DNA is CDR3 alone, 42 bases in frame from the first base. CDR1 and CDR2, looked up from the germline V gene, are SGHNT and YENEEA.